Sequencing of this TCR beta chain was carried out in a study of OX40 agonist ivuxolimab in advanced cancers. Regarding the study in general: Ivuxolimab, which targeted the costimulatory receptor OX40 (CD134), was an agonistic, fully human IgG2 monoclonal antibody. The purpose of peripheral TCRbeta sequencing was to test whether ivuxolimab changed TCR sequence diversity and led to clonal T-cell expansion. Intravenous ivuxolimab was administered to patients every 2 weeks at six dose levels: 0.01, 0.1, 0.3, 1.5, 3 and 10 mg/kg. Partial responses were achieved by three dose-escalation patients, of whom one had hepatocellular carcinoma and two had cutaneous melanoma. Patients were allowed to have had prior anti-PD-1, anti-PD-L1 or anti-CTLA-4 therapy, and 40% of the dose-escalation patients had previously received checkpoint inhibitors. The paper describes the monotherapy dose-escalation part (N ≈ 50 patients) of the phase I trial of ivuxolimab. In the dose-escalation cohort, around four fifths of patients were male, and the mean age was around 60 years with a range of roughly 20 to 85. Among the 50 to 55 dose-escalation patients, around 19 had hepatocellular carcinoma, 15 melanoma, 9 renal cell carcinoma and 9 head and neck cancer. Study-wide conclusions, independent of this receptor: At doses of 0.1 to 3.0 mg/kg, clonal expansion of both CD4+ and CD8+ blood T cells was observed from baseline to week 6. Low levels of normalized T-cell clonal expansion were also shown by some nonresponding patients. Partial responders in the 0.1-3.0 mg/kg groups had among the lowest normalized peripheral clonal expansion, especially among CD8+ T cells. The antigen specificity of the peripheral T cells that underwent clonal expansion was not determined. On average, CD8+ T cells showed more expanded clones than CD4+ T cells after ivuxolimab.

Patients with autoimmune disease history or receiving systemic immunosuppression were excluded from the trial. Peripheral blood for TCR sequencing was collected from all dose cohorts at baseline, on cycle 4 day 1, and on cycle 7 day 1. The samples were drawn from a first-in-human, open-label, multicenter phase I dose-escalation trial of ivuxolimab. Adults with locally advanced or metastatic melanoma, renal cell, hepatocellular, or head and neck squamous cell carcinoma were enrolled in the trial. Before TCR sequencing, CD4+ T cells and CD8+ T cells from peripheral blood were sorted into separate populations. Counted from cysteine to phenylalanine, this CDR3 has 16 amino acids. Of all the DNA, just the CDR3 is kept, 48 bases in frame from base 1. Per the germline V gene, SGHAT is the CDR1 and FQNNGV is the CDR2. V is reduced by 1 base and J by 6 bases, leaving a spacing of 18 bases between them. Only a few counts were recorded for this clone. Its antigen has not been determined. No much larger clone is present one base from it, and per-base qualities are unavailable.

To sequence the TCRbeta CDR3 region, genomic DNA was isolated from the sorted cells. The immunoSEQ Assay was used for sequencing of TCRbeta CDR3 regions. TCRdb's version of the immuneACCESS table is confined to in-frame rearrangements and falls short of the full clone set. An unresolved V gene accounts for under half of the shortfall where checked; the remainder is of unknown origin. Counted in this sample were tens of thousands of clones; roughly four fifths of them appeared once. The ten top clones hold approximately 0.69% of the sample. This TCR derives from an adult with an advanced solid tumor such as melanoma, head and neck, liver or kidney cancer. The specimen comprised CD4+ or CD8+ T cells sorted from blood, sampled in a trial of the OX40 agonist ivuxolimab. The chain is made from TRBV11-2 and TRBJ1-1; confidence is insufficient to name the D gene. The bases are TGTGCCAGCAGCTTAGGATCGGCGCTAGTTGGGGCTGAAGCTTTCTTT. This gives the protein CASSLGSALVGAEAFF.